These T cell receptor beta chains were read from a single sample in a study of beta chain features in type 1 diabetes. Sequenced by immunoSEQ multiplex PCR; TCRdb stores in-frame clones only, minus some. The sample records 95,000 to 110,000 clones, over 25% being singletons. Material for sequencing was central memory CD4+ T cells from blood. These receptors were collected from a woman aged 18-29 years with type 1 diabetes. Both conserved end residues are part of each CDR3. The order of the fields is J gene, clone size, V gene, D gene, CDR3 length, CDR3 protein, CDR3 DNA. A D gene is named only where the DNA matches it firmly. Clone size is shown for a subset of rows, as once, few, many or a class of expanded clone.

j_gene: TRBJ2-7
abundance: few
v_gene: TRBV28
d_gene: .
len: 12
CDR3aa: CASGTGPREQYF
CDR3nt: TGTGCCAGCGGGACTGGGCCCAGAGAGCAGTACTTC

j_gene: TRBJ2-1
abundance: few
v_gene: TRBV28
d_gene: TRBD1
len: 15
CDR3aa: CASSAETGWHNEQFF
CDR3nt: TGTGCCAGCAGCGCGGAGACAGGGTGGCACAATGAGCAGTTCTTC

j_gene: TRBJ2-1
abundance: .
v_gene: TRBV4-2
d_gene: TRBD1
len: 16
CDR3aa: CASSQESGGLWHEQFF
CDR3nt: TGTGCCAGCAGCCAAGAGTCAGGGGGCCTCTGGCATGAGCAGTTCTTC

j_gene: TRBJ2-7
abundance: .
v_gene: TRBV5-1
d_gene: .
len: 15
CDR3aa: CASSPPTGTYHEQYF
CDR3nt: TGCGCCAGCAGCCCCCCCACGGGGACATACCACGAGCAGTACTTC

j_gene: TRBJ1-5
abundance: .
v_gene: TRBV7-2
d_gene: .
len: 13
CDR3aa: CASSLARNQPQHF
CDR3nt: TGTGCCAGCAGCTTAGCGCGGAATCAGCCCCAGCATTTT

j_gene: TRBJ2-5
abundance: .
v_gene: TRBV9
d_gene: TRBD2
len: 14
CDR3aa: CASSVAGREETQYF
CDR3nt: TGTGCCAGCAGCGTAGCGGGGAGGGAAGAGACCCAGTACTTC

j_gene: TRBJ2-3
abundance: .
v_gene: TRBV30
d_gene: .
len: 13
CDR3aa: CAWSVGGADTQYF
CDR3nt: TGTGCCTGGAGTGTAGGGGGGGCAGATACGCAGTATTTT

j_gene: TRBJ1-2
abundance: .
v_gene: TRBV30
d_gene: .
len: 13
CDR3aa: CAWSETGTYGYTF
CDR3nt: TGTGCCTGGAGTGAGACAGGAACCTATGGCTACACCTTC

j_gene: TRBJ2-3
abundance: many
v_gene: TRBV6-6
d_gene: TRBD1
len: 14
CDR3aa: CASRKGARGDTQYF
CDR3nt: TGTGCCAGCAGAAAGGGGGCGAGGGGGGATACGCAGTATTTT

j_gene: TRBJ1-1
abundance: .
v_gene: TRBV2
d_gene: .
len: 12
CDR3aa: CASSWGQSEAFF
CDR3nt: TGTGCCAGCAGCTGGGGGCAGAGTGAAGCTTTCTTT

j_gene: TRBJ1-2
abundance: .
v_gene: TRBV5-4
d_gene: .
len: 14
CDR3aa: CASSLTVQGGGYTF
CDR3nt: TGTGCCAGCAGCTTGACGGTACAGGGAGGGGGCTACACCTTC

j_gene: TRBJ2-7
abundance: .
v_gene: TRBV6-5
d_gene: TRBD1
len: 14
CDR3aa: CASSYRRGRYEQYF
CDR3nt: TGTGCCAGCAGTTACCGCAGGGGGCGGTACGAGCAGTACTTC

j_gene: TRBJ2-4
abundance: .
v_gene: TRBV4-3
d_gene: .
len: 16
CDR3aa: CASSHQLAAKRNIQYF
CDR3nt: TGCGCCAGCAGCCACCAACTAGCAGCGAAGAGGAACATTCAGTACTTC

j_gene: TRBJ2-1
abundance: .
v_gene: TRBV7-8
d_gene: TRBD2
len: 13
CDR3aa: CASSLGLADEQFF
CDR3nt: TGTGCCAGCAGCTTGGGACTAGCTGATGAGCAGTTCTTC

j_gene: TRBJ1-2
abundance: few
v_gene: TRBV20-1
d_gene: .
len: 11
CDR3aa: CSAMRSYGYTF
CDR3nt: TGCAGTGCTATGAGGAGTTATGGCTACACCTTC

j_gene: TRBJ1-1
abundance: .
v_gene: TRBV21-1
d_gene: .
len: 16
CDR3aa: CASSTIKDRVNTEAFF
CDR3nt: TGTGCCAGCAGCACTATAAAGGACAGGGTGAACACTGAAGCTTTCTTT

j_gene: TRBJ1-4
abundance: .
v_gene: TRBV30
d_gene: .
len: 15
CDR3aa: CAWSATGQPNEKLFF
CDR3nt: TGTGCCTGGAGTGCGACAGGACAGCCTAATGAAAAACTGTTTTTT

j_gene: TRBJ2-1
abundance: .
v_gene: TRBV5-4
d_gene: TRBD2
len: 15
CDR3aa: CASSSTSGRAGEQFF
CDR3nt: TGTGCCAGCAGCTCCACCAGCGGGAGGGCGGGTGAGCAGTTCTTC

j_gene: TRBJ2-2
abundance: few
v_gene: TRBV2
d_gene: TRBD2
len: 14
CDR3aa: CASSGLAGTGELFF
CDR3nt: TGTGCCAGCAGTGGTCTAGCGGGGACCGGGGAGCTGTTTTTT

j_gene: TRBJ2-1
abundance: .
v_gene: TRBV12-5
d_gene: .
len: 13
CDR3aa: CASGLDSGNEQFF
CDR3nt: TGTGCTAGTGGTTTGGATAGCGGCAATGAGCAGTTCTTC

j_gene: TRBJ2-7
abundance: .
v_gene: TRBV6-6
d_gene: .
len: 14
CDR3aa: CASTLGRGSYEQYF
CDR3nt: TGTGCCAGCACCCTAGGTCGAGGCTCCTACGAGCAGTACTTC

j_gene: TRBJ2-5
abundance: once
v_gene: TRBV28
d_gene: .
len: 12
CDR3aa: CASSFGSETQYF
CDR3nt: TGTGCCAGCAGTTTCGGGTCCGAGACCCAGTACTTC

j_gene: TRBJ2-2
abundance: few
v_gene: TRBV29-1
d_gene: .
len: 15
CDR3aa: CSVGVGQAMTGELFF
CDR3nt: TGCAGCGTTGGGGTAGGCCAGGCGATGACCGGGGAGCTGTTTTTT

j_gene: TRBJ2-3
abundance: .
v_gene: TRBV7-9
d_gene: .
len: 16
CDR3aa: CASSSLGRAPTDTQYF
CDR3nt: TGTGCCAGCAGCTCCCTTGGCAGGGCCCCCACAGATACGCAGTATTTT

j_gene: TRBJ1-4
abundance: .
v_gene: TRBV11-3
d_gene: .
len: 15
CDR3aa: CASSLIGAGVEKLFF
CDR3nt: TGTGCCAGCAGCTTGATTGGGGCTGGGGTGGAAAAACTGTTTTTT

j_gene: TRBJ2-1
abundance: .
v_gene: TRBV7-3
d_gene: TRBD2
len: 13
CDR3aa: CASSLNAGVEQFF
CDR3nt: TGTGCCAGCAGCTTAAACGCGGGGGTTGAGCAGTTCTTC

j_gene: TRBJ2-7
abundance: .
v_gene: TRBV30
d_gene: .
len: 14
CDR3aa: CAWSARDLTYEQYF
CDR3nt: TGTGCCTGGAGTGCACGGGATCTAACCTACGAGCAGTACTTC

j_gene: TRBJ2-3
abundance: few
v_gene: TRBV6-5
d_gene: .
len: 15
CDR3aa: CATIPKAGRTDTQYF
CDR3nt: TGTGCCACCATCCCGAAGGCGGGGCGCACAGATACGCAGTATTTT

j_gene: TRBJ1-2
abundance: few
v_gene: TRBV5-6
d_gene: .
len: 15
CDR3aa: CASSLYPGISYGYTF
CDR3nt: TGTGCCAGCAGCTTATATCCGGGGATTTCCTATGGCTACACCTTC

j_gene: TRBJ1-2
abundance: .
v_gene: TRBV28
d_gene: .
len: 13
CDR3aa: CASWEGANYGYTF
CDR3nt: TGTGCCAGCTGGGAAGGGGCTAACTATGGCTACACCTTC

j_gene: TRBJ2-7
abundance: .
v_gene: TRBV5-1
d_gene: TRBD1
len: 14
CDR3aa: CASSLGDRAYEQYF
CDR3nt: TGCGCCAGCAGCTTGGGGGACAGGGCCTACGAGCAGTACTTC

j_gene: TRBJ1-2
abundance: .
v_gene: TRBV2
d_gene: .
len: 12
CDR3aa: CASREQVAGYTF
CDR3nt: TGTGCCAGCAGAGAACAGGTTGCGGGCTACACCTTC

j_gene: TRBJ1-2
abundance: few
v_gene: TRBV7-9
d_gene: .
len: 15
CDR3aa: CASSRTDRLNYGYTF
CDR3nt: TGTGCCAGCAGCCGTACTGACAGGCTGAACTATGGCTACACCTTC

j_gene: TRBJ2-3
abundance: .
v_gene: TRBV12-5
d_gene: .
len: 13
CDR3aa: CASGIQAADTQYF
CDR3nt: TGTGCTAGTGGGATCCAAGCTGCAGATACGCAGTATTTT

j_gene: TRBJ1-1
abundance: .
v_gene: TRBV6-5
d_gene: TRBD1
len: 14
CDR3aa: CASSERGLSTEAFF
CDR3nt: TGTGCCAGCAGTGAGAGGGGGCTATCGACTGAAGCTTTCTTT

j_gene: TRBJ1-2
abundance: .
v_gene: TRBV5-8
d_gene: TRBD1
len: 14
CDR3aa: CASSLRQGARGYTF
CDR3nt: TGTGCCAGCAGCCTCCGACAGGGGGCGCGGGGCTACACCTTC

j_gene: TRBJ2-2
abundance: few
v_gene: TRBV9
d_gene: TRBD2
len: 19
CDR3aa: CASSEGLAGYVSNTGELFF
CDR3nt: TGTGCCAGCAGCGAGGGACTAGCGGGCTACGTCTCGAACACCGGGGAGCTGTTTTTT

j_gene: TRBJ2-7
abundance: once
v_gene: TRBV5-1
d_gene: TRBD1
len: 13
CDR3aa: CASSPGTGSEQYF
CDR3nt: TGCGCCAGCAGCCCTGGGACAGGGAGCGAGCAGTACTTC

j_gene: TRBJ2-3
abundance: few
v_gene: TRBV5-1
d_gene: .
len: 16
CDR3aa: CASSLAGGVSTDTQYF
CDR3nt: TGCGCCAGCAGCTTGGCGGGGGGCGTGAGCACAGATACGCAGTATTTT

j_gene: TRBJ2-7
abundance: .
v_gene: TRBV28
d_gene: TRBD1
len: 14
CDR3aa: CASRLQGGSGEQYF
CDR3nt: TGTGCCAGCAGGCTACAGGGGGGATCGGGCGAGCAGTACTTC

j_gene: TRBJ1-1
abundance: few
v_gene: TRBV29-1
d_gene: TRBD1
len: 13
CDR3aa: CSAATGANTEAFF
CDR3nt: TGCAGCGCTGCGACAGGGGCGAACACTGAAGCTTTCTTT

j_gene: TRBJ1-1
abundance: .
v_gene: TRBV5-1
d_gene: .
len: 13
CDR3aa: CASSLSQNTEAFF
CDR3nt: TGCGCCAGCAGCTTGTCACAGAACACTGAAGCTTTCTTT

j_gene: TRBJ2-5
abundance: .
v_gene: TRBV7-2
d_gene: .
len: 14
CDR3aa: CASSLSAFQETQYF
CDR3nt: TGTGCCAGCAGCTTAAGCGCCTTTCAAGAGACCCAGTACTTC

j_gene: TRBJ2-1
abundance: .
v_gene: TRBV5-1
d_gene: TRBD2
len: 15
CDR3aa: CASRREATSYNEQFF
CDR3nt: TGCGCCAGCAGGCGGGAGGCGACCTCCTACAATGAGCAGTTCTTC

j_gene: TRBJ1-4
abundance: few
v_gene: TRBV7-2
d_gene: TRBD1
len: 15
CDR3aa: CASSSQGAKDEKLFF
CDR3nt: TGTGCCAGCAGCTCACAGGGGGCGAAGGATGAAAAACTGTTTTTT

j_gene: TRBJ2-7
abundance: few
v_gene: TRBV25-1
d_gene: TRBD1
len: 15
CDR3aa: CASSGIRGQGAEQYF
CDR3nt: TGTGCCAGCAGTGGGATAAGGGGACAGGGGGCTGAGCAGTACTTC

j_gene: TRBJ1-2
abundance: few
v_gene: TRBV7-9
d_gene: .
len: 15
CDR3aa: CASSLAQGMGYGYTF
CDR3nt: TGTGCCAGCAGCTTAGCACAGGGAATGGGCTATGGCTACACCTTC

j_gene: TRBJ1-5
abundance: .
v_gene: TRBV28
d_gene: .
len: 18
CDR3aa: CASSLTGGGWYSNQPQHF
CDR3nt: TGTGCCAGCAGTTTAACGGGTGGGGGCTGGTATAGCAATCAGCCCCAGCATTTT

j_gene: TRBJ2-5
abundance: .
v_gene: TRBV7-2
d_gene: TRBD2
len: 14
CDR3aa: CASSTRLAEETQYF
CDR3nt: TGTGCCAGCAGCACCAGACTAGCGGAAGAGACCCAGTACTTC

j_gene: TRBJ2-1
abundance: few
v_gene: TRBV29-1
d_gene: TRBD2
len: 14
CDR3aa: CSVARLAGDNEQFF
CDR3nt: TGCAGCGTAGCTAGACTAGCGGGGGACAATGAGCAGTTCTTC

j_gene: TRBJ1-2
abundance: few
v_gene: TRBV27
d_gene: .
len: 16
CDR3aa: CASSRIPHLDGYGYTF
CDR3nt: TGTGCCAGCAGTCGGATACCTCACCTAGACGGCTATGGCTACACCTTC

j_gene: TRBJ2-3
abundance: few
v_gene: TRBV28
d_gene: .
len: 14
CDR3aa: CASSAPDRSDTQYF
CDR3nt: TGTGCCAGCAGCGCGCCCGACAGGTCCGATACGCAGTATTTT

j_gene: TRBJ2-7
abundance: few
v_gene: TRBV28
d_gene: TRBD1
len: 12
CDR3aa: CASSITGGEQYF
CDR3nt: TGTGCCAGCAGTATCACAGGGGGCGAGCAGTACTTC

j_gene: TRBJ2-6
abundance: few
v_gene: TRBV29-1
d_gene: .
len: 14
CDR3aa: CSVRDGAGANVLTF
CDR3nt: TGCAGCGTGCGGGACGGTGCTGGGGCCAACGTCCTGACTTTC

j_gene: TRBJ2-1
abundance: few
v_gene: TRBV7-2
d_gene: TRBD2
len: 16
CDR3aa: CASSPSGIVNYNEQFF
CDR3nt: TGTGCCAGCAGCCCCAGCGGGATCGTTAACTACAATGAGCAGTTCTTC

j_gene: TRBJ2-4
abundance: .
v_gene: TRBV19
d_gene: .
len: 13
CDR3aa: CASKDGDRNIQYF
CDR3nt: TGTGCCAGTAAAGACGGGGATAGGAACATTCAGTACTTC

j_gene: TRBJ1-5
abundance: few
v_gene: TRBV5-1
d_gene: .
len: 13
CDR3aa: CASSLETGGPQHF
CDR3nt: TGCGCCAGCAGCTTGGAAACGGGAGGGCCCCAGCATTTT